This T cell receptor (beta chain) is drawn from a study of cytomegalovirus exposure and HLA in healthy donors. Broader study findings: Upon later analysis, HLA-associated TCR beta chains proved more clonally expanded than other, equally common chains.

This clone came up once. What it binds is unknown. Germline assignment: CDR1 SGHTA and CDR2 FQGNSA. The CDR3 runs 19 residues. V lost 1 base and J 2 bases, leaving 20 bases between the germline ends. 60 Vbeta and 13 Jbeta primers were used in PCR. Assay used: immunoSEQ multiplex PCR; TCRdb lists only in-frame clones, some missing. The sample records fewer than 250,000 clones, 60% to 80% being singletons. This chain joins TRBV7-2 and TRBJ1-4, with D tentatively TRBD1 (5 bases). This TCR was recovered from a male donor in good health and CMV-seronegative. Sequences were obtained from PBMCs. Here the CDR3 DNA reads TGTGCCAGCAGCTTAGGTCGGGGGTGGACCCTGGGGACTAATGAAAAACTGTTTTTT. It encodes CASSLGRGWTLGTNEKLFF.